This T cell receptor beta chain originates from a study of blood T cell repertoires in COVID-19. Overall study context: The United States, Italy and Spain were the sources of the acute and convalescent COVID-19 samples. Sample material is recorded as cDNA or gDNA derived from T cells, B-cell-depleted T cells, or PBMCs.

The CDR3 is 16 amino acids. Trimming removed 4 bases at V and 0 bases at J, with 12 bases between. Germline V lookup: CDR1 KGHDR, CDR2 SFDVKD. How the authors handled the data: Reference gene primer amplification gave nucleated cell count estimates. Sequencing was performed with immunoSEQ multiplex PCR; in TCRdb, only in-frame clones are kept and a portion is missing. V and J calls and clone size follow that table, whereas D and trimming were derived from the DNA. The sample consists of a few hundred thousand clones, 70% to 90% of them appearing once. The sequencing input was peripheral blood. The receptor was derived from a woman aged 40 to 55 who had recovered from COVID-19. This sequence joins TRBV24-1 and TRBJ2-4; no firm D call. The CDR3 is CATSEHPPKAKNIQYF. The CDR3 region has the DNA TGTGCCACCAGTGAACACCCCCCGAAAGCCAAAAACATTCAGTACTTC.